Listed below are T cell receptor beta chains from one sample, sequenced in a study of T cell responses to AZD1222 COVID-19 vaccine. Some clones are missing from TCRdb's copy, which holds only in-frame ones; the method was immunoSEQ multiplex PCR. The repertoire has some 110,000 clones, 84% of them found once; the top ten carry around a tenth. Source: peripheral blood, taken on day 0 of AZD1222 vaccination. The receptors were gathered from an adult in good health. CDR3s include the opening cysteine and the closing phenylalanine or tryptophan. Fields, in order: J gene, D gene, clone size, V gene, CDR3 DNA, CDR3 protein. The D gene is left open where the match is weak. Clone sizes are given selectively: once, few, many, or a class where the clone is expanded.

>TRBJ2-7|.|many|TRBV2
TGTGCCAGCAGGGCAAACGGATGGGAGCAGTACTTC
CASRANGWEQYF
>TRBJ1-1|.|.|TRBV5-1
TGCGCCAGCAGCTACCGGGACACCACTGAAGCTTTCTTT
CASSYRDTTEAFF
>TRBJ1-4|.|.|TRBV4-1
TGCGCCAGCAGCCAAGAGAGAGGGACAACTAATGAAAAACTGTTTTTT
CASSQERGTTNEKLFF
>TRBJ2-1|.|.|TRBV3-1/TRBV3-2
TGTGCCAGCAGCGAAAACCCGTTTAGTGAGCAGTTCTTC
CASSENPFSEQFF
>TRBJ2-2|.|.|TRBV2
TGTGCCAGCAGTGAACGAGGGGGAGACGGGGAGCTGTTTTTT
CASSERGGDGELFF
>TRBJ1-1|.|.|TRBV28
TGTGCCAGCAGGCCAAATAAGGGGTGGAACACTGAAGCTTTCTTT
CASRPNKGWNTEAFF
>TRBJ1-1|.|.|TRBV12-3/TRBV12-4
TGTGCCAGCAGCCGTACTATGAACACTGAAGCTTTCTTT
CASSRTMNTEAFF
>TRBJ1-2|.|once|TRBV19
TGTGCCAGTACCCGAAGCATTCCGGGCTATGGCTACACCTTC
CASTRSIPGYGYTF
>TRBJ1-3|TRBD1|many|TRBV7-2
TGTGCCAGCAGCCCCGACAGGGGACACGGAAACACCATATATTTT
CASSPDRGHGNTIYF
>TRBJ2-2|.|.|TRBV11-3
TGTGCCAGCAGCCAGGTCCCCGGGGAGCTGTTTTTT
CASSQVPGELFF
>TRBJ2-7|TRBD1|once|TRBV5-1
TGCGCCAGCAGCTTGGTGGACAGGGCAATCCACGAGCAGTACTTC
CASSLVDRAIHEQYF
>TRBJ1-4|.|.|TRBV28
TGTGCCAGCAGTTTCTCCACCTTTAAGGGAACTAATGAAAAACTGTTTTTT
CASSFSTFKGTNEKLFF
>TRBJ1-5|.|.|TRBV5-4
TGTGCCAGCAGGGCGGGCCCCTCGGCGGGGCCCCAGCATTTT
CASRAGPSAGPQHF
>TRBJ2-1|.|.|TRBV7-3
TGTGCCAGCAGGAAAGAGGACTCCTACAATGAGCAGTTCTTC
CASRKEDSYNEQFF
>TRBJ2-3|.|.|TRBV5-6
TGTGCCAGCAGCTTGAAAGATGCGCAGTATTTT
CASSLKDAQYF
>TRBJ2-7|.|.|TRBV4-1
TGCGCCAGCAGCCAAGATCATGCAGGGCTCGGGCAGTACTTC
CASSQDHAGLGQYF
>TRBJ2-5|TRBD2|.|TRBV18
TGTGCCAGCTCACGTGAGACTAGCGGGACCCGAGAGACCCAGTACTTC
CASSRETSGTRETQYF
>TRBJ2-7|.|.|TRBV2
TGTGCCAGCAGCAACTACGAGCAGTACTTC
CASSNYEQYF
>TRBJ1-1|.|.|TRBV11-2
TGTGCCAGCAGCTGGGGGCTTGAAGCTTTCTTT
CASSWGLEAFF
>TRBJ1-2|TRBD1|.|TRBV24-1
TGTGCCACCAGTGATACAAACAGGGGAGGCTACACCTTC
CATSDTNRGGYTF
>TRBJ2-1|TRBD1|.|TRBV27
TGTGCCAGCACGGGATTATCCTCCTGGGACAGGGGCTCCTACAATGAGCAGTTCTTC
CASTGLSSWDRGSYNEQFF